This T cell receptor (beta chain) stems from a study of ipilimumab plus nivolumab after autologous stem cell transplantation. About the study: Patients received a median of about five ipilimumab and 8 nivolumab doses. The DLBCL cohort had primary refractory and relapsed disease, with 18-month progression-free survival of approximately 87% and 28%. General study findings and limits: TCR repertoire, Treg phenotype and gut microbiota reportedly support more study of this approach.

Comments on this clone: What it recognizes is unknown. A junction end diverges from the germline sequence, so it may reflect a read error.

Profiled with immunoSEQ multiplex PCR; TCRdb holds only in-frame clones, not every one. This sample yields under 20,000 clones, of which about four fifths are seen a single time; less than 8% belongs to the top ten. The TCR sequence derives from a male donor with diffuse large B-cell lymphoma. This specimen was PBMCs, taken in a trial of ipilimumab plus nivolumab as post-transplant consolidation.

The CDR3: CASSEAIDPQYF. In DNA, the CDR3 is TGTGCCAGCAGTGAAGCGATAGATCCGCAGTATTTT. The chain uses TRBV6-1 and TRBJ2-3; no clear D. The germline CDR1 and CDR2 sequences are MNHNS and SASEGT. CDR3 length: 12 amino acids.